This T cell receptor beta chain stems from a study of CD8 T cells in Susac syndrome. Per germline, CDR1 SGHTA and CDR2 FQGNSA. CDR3 length: 17 amino acids. The V gene lost 5 bases and the J gene lost 0 bases, with 19 bases spanning the gap. TCR beta sequencing covered blood CD8+ and CD4+ T cells. Both CD4+ and CD8+ T cells were negatively isolated, and TEMRA cells underwent FACS enrichment. This clonotype appeared a single time. Random hexamers primed reverse transcription of about 0.45 to 1 ug RNA. Via MiXCR, TCRdb re-called the immunoSEQ multiplex PCR reads, giving one row per CDR3 protein. The data show some 96,000 distinct CDR3 sequences, with roughly 94% seen just once and approximately 0.3% held by the top ten.

Specimen: CD4+ T cells from PBMCs. The chain joins TRBV7-2 to TRBJ1-1; D might be TRBD1 (5 bases). This TCR was recovered from a human donor with Susac syndrome. CDR3: CASSPRGKGPVNTEAFF. The CDR3 DNA reads as TGTGCCAGCAGCCCCCGGGGGAAGGGGCCAGTGAACACTGAAGCTTTCTTT.